This T cell receptor (beta chain) was sequenced during a study of blood T cell repertoires in COVID-19. Study-level background: COVID-19 samples from acute and convalescent phases originated in the United States, Italy and Spain. PBMCs, B-cell-depleted T cells, or T cells were the source of the cDNA or gDNA that made up the material.

Measured with immunoSEQ multiplex PCR; TCRdb has only the in-frame clones, and not every one. The sample holds about 73,000 clones, 80% to 85% seen once. Looked up from germline, CDR1 is LGHNA and CDR2 is YSLEER. This CDR3 comprises 15 residues. V lost 0 bases and J 1 base, leaving 6 bases between the germline ends. The sequence derives from a human donor in a cohort sampled during active COVID-19. This sequence joins TRBV4-3 and TRBJ2-2; D unclear. The sequenced sample consisted of peripheral blood. Here the CDR3 DNA reads TGCGCCAGCAGCCAAGATCAATGGAACACCGGGGAGCTGTTTTTT. Translation: CASSQDQWNTGELFF.